This is a list of T cell receptor beta chains from one sample in a study of a mutant IDH1 vaccine in newly diagnosed glioma. For these TCRs, the target antigens are not known. Here immunoSEQ multiplex PCR was the method, and the copy in TCRdb shows in-frame clones only, minus some. The table lists approximately 70,000 clones, 75% to 90% of them singletons. The sample consisted of PBMCs, taken from a glioma patient whose treatment included an IDH1 peptide vaccine. The receptors shown here come from a man aged 18-30 years with glioma. Both conserved end residues are part of each CDR3. A D gene is named only where the DNA matches it firmly. The size of a clone is reported for some rows only, either as once, few or many, or as a class for expanded clones.

D gene: .
clone size: .
J gene: TRBJ2-3
V gene: TRBV14
CDR3 DNA: TGTGCCAGCAGCCATGGGCATACGCAGTATTTT
CDR3 protein: CASSHGHTQYF

D gene: TRBD1
clone size: .
J gene: TRBJ1-1
V gene: TRBV6-6
CDR3 DNA: TGTGCCAGCAGGGACAGGGGTGGAGTGAACACTGAAGCTTTCTTT
CDR3 protein: CASRDRGGVNTEAFF

D gene: .
clone size: .
J gene: TRBJ1-1
V gene: TRBV7-2
CDR3 DNA: TGTGCCAGCAGCTTAGGGCGGGTTACTGAAGCTTTCTTT
CDR3 protein: CASSLGRVTEAFF

D gene: .
clone size: .
J gene: TRBJ1-1
V gene: TRBV25-1
CDR3 DNA: TGTGCCAGCAGTTACGGAGGGAAGAACACTGAAGCTTTCTTT
CDR3 protein: CASSYGGKNTEAFF

D gene: TRBD2
clone size: .
J gene: TRBJ2-3
V gene: TRBV2
CDR3 DNA: TGTGCCAGCACCGTCTGGGAGCGGGAGGGCACAGATACGCAGTATTTT
CDR3 protein: CASTVWEREGTDTQYF

D gene: .
clone size: .
J gene: TRBJ1-5
V gene: TRBV27
CDR3 DNA: TGTGCCAGCTCGACAGGCGGAAGCAATCAGCCCCAGCATTTT
CDR3 protein: CASSTGGSNQPQHF

D gene: .
clone size: .
J gene: TRBJ1-1
V gene: TRBV6-5
CDR3 DNA: TGTGCCAGCAGTTACTCGTACGCCTCGAACACTGAAGCTTTCTTT
CDR3 protein: CASSYSYASNTEAFF

D gene: .
clone size: .
J gene: TRBJ1-2
V gene: TRBV5-4
CDR3 DNA: TGTGCCAGCAGCTTGTGGGCGGTCGATGGCTACACCTTC
CDR3 protein: CASSLWAVDGYTF

D gene: TRBD1
clone size: once
J gene: TRBJ2-1
V gene: TRBV2
CDR3 DNA: TGTGCCAGCACCTCTGGACAGGTTTCTTACAATGAGCAGTTCTTC
CDR3 protein: CASTSGQVSYNEQFF

D gene: .
clone size: .
J gene: TRBJ2-3
V gene: TRBV2
CDR3 DNA: TGTGCCAGCAGTCCCAGGGCGGGCCGCACAGATACGCAGTATTTT
CDR3 protein: CASSPRAGRTDTQYF